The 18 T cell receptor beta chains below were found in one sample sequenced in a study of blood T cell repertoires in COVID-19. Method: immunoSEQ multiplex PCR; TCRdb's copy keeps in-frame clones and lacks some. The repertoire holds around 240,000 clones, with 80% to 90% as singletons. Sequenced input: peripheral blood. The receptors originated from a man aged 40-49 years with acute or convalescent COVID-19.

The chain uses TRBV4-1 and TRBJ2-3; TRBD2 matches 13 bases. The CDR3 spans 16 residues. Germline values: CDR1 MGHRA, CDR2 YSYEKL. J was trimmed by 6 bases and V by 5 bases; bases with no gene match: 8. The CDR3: CASSDTSGGASDTQYF. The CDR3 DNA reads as TGCGCCAGCAGCGACACTAGCGGGGGGGCCTCGGATACGCAGTATTTT.

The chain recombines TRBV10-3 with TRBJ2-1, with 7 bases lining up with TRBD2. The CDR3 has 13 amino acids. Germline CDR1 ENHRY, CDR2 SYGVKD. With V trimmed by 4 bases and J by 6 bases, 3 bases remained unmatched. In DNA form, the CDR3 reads TGTGCCATCAGTGGGGACTATCCCAATGAGCAGTTCTTC. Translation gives CAISGDYPNEQFF.

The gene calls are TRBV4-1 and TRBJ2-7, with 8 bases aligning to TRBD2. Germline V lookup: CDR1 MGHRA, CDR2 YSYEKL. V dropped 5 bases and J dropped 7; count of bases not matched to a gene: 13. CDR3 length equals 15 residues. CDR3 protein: CASSNPGRQRGEQYF. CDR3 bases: TGCGCCAGCAGCAACCCAGGGAGACAGCGGGGGGAGCAGTACTTC.

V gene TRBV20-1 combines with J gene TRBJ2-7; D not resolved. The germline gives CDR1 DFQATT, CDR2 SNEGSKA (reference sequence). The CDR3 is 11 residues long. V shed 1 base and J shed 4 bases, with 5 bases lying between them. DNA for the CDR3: TGCAGTGCTAGAGGCAGGTACGAGCAGTACTTC. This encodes CSARGRYEQYF.

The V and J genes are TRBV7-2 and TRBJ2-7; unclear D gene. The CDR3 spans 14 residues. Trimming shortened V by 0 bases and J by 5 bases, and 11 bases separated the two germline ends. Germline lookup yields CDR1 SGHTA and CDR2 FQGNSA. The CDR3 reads CASSLARNVHEQYF. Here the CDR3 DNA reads TGTGCCAGCAGCTTAGCCAGAAATGTCCACGAGCAGTACTTC.

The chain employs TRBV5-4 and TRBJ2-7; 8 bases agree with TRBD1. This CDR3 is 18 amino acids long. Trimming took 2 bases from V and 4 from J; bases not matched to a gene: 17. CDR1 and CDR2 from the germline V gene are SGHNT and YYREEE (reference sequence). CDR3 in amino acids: CASSLLPGQVHLYYEQYF. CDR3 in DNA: TGTGCCAGCAGCTTACTCCCGGGACAGGTTCACCTTTATTACGAGCAGTACTTC.

In nucleotides, the CDR3 is TGTGCCTGGAGTGTAGGGGCCTCTCACACCTTC. This sequence encodes CAWSVGASHTF. The V and J genes are TRBV30 and TRBJ1-2; tentatively, D is TRBD1 (5 bases). Germline V lookup: CDR1 GTSNPN, CDR2 SVGIG (reference sequence). The CDR3 covers 11 residues. V was cut by 0 bases and J by 12 bases, with 11 bases left in between.

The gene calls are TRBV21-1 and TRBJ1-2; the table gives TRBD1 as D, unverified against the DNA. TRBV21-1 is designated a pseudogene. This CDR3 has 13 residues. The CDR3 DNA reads TGTGCCAGCAGCACTCAGGGGAACTATGGCTACACCTTC. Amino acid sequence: CASSTQGNYGYTF.

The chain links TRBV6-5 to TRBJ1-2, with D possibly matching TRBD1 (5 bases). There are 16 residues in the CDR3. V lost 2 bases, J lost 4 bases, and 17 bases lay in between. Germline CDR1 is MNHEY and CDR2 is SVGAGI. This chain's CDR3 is CASSYTPEGGTYGYTF. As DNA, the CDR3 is TGTGCCAGCAGTTACACCCCGGAGGGAGGGACCTATGGCTACACCTTC.

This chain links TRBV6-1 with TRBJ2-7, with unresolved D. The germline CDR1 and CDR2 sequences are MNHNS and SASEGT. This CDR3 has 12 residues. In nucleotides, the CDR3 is TGTGCCAGCAGTGAAGTATGGTGGCCTACTAACGTG. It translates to CASSEVWWPTNV.

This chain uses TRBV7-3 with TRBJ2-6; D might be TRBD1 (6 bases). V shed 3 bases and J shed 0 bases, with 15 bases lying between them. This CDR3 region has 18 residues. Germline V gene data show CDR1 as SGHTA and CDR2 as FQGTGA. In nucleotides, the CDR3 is TGTGCCAGCAGCTTGCGCCGGGACACTTACTCTGGGGCCAACGTCCTGACTTTC. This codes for CASSLRRDTYSGANVLTF. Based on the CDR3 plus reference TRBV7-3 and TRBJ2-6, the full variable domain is GAGVSQTPSNKVTEKGKYVELRCDPISGHTALYWYRQSLGQGPEFLIYFQGTGAADDSGLPNDRFFAVRPEGSVSTLKIQRTERGDSAVYLCASSLRRDTYSGANVLTFGAGSRLTVL.

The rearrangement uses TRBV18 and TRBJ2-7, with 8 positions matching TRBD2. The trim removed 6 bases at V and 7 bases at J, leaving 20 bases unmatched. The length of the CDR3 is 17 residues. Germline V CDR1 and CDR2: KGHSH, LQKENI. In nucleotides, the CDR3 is TGTGCCAGCTCCCCCCCGGCCTCGGCGGGGGGCCAGTGGGAGCAGTACTTC. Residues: CASSPPASAGGQWEQYF.

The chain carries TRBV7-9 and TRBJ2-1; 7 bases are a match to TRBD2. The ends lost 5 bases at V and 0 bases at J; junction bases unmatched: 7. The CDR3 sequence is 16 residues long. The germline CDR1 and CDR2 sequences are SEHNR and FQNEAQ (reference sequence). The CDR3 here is CASSPRAGSSYNEQFF. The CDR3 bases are TGTGCCAGCAGCCCAAGAGCGGGGAGCTCCTACAATGAGCAGTTCTTC.

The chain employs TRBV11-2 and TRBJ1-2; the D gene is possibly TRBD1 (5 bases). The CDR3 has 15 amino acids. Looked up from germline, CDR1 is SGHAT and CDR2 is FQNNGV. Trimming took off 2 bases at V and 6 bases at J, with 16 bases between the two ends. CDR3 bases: TGTGCCAGCAGCTTAACCGGAGGGACGGTCCATGGCTACACCTTC. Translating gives CASSLTGGTVHGYTF.

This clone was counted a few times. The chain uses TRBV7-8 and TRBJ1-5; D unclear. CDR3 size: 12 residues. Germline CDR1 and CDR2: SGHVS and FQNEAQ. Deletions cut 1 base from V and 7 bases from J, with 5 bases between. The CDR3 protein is CASSLVQQPQHF. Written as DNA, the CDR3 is TGTGCCAGCAGCTTAGTACAACAGCCCCAGCATTTT. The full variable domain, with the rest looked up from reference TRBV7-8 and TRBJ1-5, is GAGVSQSPRYKVAKRGQDVALRCDPISGHVSLFWYQQALGQGPEFLTYFQNEAQLDKSGLPSDRFFAERPEGSVSTLKIQRTQQEDSAVYLCASSLVQQPQHFGDGTRLSIL.

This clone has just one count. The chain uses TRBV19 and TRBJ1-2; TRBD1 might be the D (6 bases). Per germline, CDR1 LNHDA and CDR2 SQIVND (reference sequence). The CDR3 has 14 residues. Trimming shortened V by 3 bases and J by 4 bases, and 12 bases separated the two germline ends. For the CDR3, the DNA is TGTGCCAGTAGTATTGGACAGTTGGCCTATGGCTACACCTTC. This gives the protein CASSIGQLAYGYTF.

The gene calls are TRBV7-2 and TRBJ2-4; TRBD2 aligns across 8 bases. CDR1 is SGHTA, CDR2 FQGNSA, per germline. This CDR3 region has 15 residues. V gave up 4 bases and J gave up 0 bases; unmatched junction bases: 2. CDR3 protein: CASSSGGAAKNIQYF. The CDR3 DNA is TGTGCCAGCAGCTCGGGGGGGGCAGCCAAAAACATTCAGTACTTC.

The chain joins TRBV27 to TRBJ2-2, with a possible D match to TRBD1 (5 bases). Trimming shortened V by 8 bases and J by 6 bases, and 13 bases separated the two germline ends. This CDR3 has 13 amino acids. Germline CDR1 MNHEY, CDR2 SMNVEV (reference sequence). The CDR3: CASANWGPGELFF. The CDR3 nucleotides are TGTGCCAGCGCTAATTGGGGCCCCGGGGAGCTGTTTTTT.